This T cell receptor beta chain was observed in a study of PD-L1 blockade in urothelial cancer. Study context: A median approximately 140,000 T cells were found in blood samples.

Sequenced by immunoSEQ multiplex PCR; TCRdb stores in-frame clones only, minus some. The sample yields under 100,000 clones, around 90% seen once. This clone was recorded once. The time point was: pretreatment peripheral blood. V was shortened by 3 bases and J by 4 bases, with 12 bases between the two germline ends. This CDR3 region has 14 residues. CDR1 is LNHNV, CDR2 YYDKDF, per germline (reference sequence). The sample consisted of PBMCs, taken around atezolizumab (anti-PD-L1) treatment. The TCR was taken from a man aged 60-69 years with urothelial cancer. This rearrangement joins TRBV15 to TRBJ1-2, with D perhaps matching TRBD1 (6 bases). The CDR3 protein is CATSREQGLYGYTF. CDR3 bases: TGTGCCACCAGCAGGGAACAGGGTCTCTATGGCTACACCTTC.